Sequencing of this TCR beta chain was carried out in a study of OX40 agonist ivuxolimab in advanced cancers. Repertoires were generated with immunoSEQ multiplex PCR, while TCRdb's copy carries only in-frame clones and drops some. The data contain 22,000 or so clones, approximately 80% of them seen just once; the ten biggest clones take up less than 35%. This clone was counted between two and nine times. The sample here was CD4+ or CD8+ T cells sorted from blood, taken in a trial of the OX40 agonist ivuxolimab. The source of this sequence is an adult with an advanced solid tumor such as melanoma, head and neck, liver or kidney cancer.

The CDR3 sequence: CASSSTGTRFYEQYF. Written as DNA, the CDR3 is TGTGCCAGCAGCTCCACCGGGACTAGATTCTACGAGCAGTACTTC. This sequence joins TRBV7-2 and TRBJ2-7; 8 nucleotides align to TRBD2. The trim removed 4 bases at V and 3 bases at J, leaving 8 bases unmatched. Per germline, CDR1 SGHTA and CDR2 FQGNSA. There are 15 residues in the CDR3.